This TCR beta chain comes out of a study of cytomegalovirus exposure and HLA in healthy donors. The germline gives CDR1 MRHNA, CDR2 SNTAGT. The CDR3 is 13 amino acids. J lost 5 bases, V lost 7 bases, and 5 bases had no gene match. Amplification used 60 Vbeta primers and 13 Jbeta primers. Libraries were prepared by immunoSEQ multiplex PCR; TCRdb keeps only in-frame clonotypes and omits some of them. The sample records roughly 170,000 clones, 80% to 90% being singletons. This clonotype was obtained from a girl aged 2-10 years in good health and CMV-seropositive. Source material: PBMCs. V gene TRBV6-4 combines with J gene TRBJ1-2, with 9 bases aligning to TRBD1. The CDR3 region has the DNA TGTGCCAGCACCCGCGGGACAGGGTATGGCTACACCTTC. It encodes CASTRGTGYGYTF.